This TCR beta chain originates from a study of T cells in localized non-small cell lung cancer. Study conclusions and caveats: One tumor region alone was sequenced, and heterogeneity therefore remains possible.

Method: immunoSEQ multiplex PCR; TCRdb's copy keeps in-frame clones and lacks some. The repertoire includes fewer than 2,000 clones, 25% to 30% of them detected once, and approximately 15% sits in the top ten. As to this clone: Its antigen is not identified.

Per the germline V gene, CDR1 is GTSNPN and CDR2 is SVGIG (reference sequence). Deletions cut 2 bases from V and 4 bases from J, with 14 bases between. The CDR3 sequence is 15 residues long. This sequence originates from a man aged 35 to 69 with stage III squamous cell lung carcinoma. This chain connects TRBV30 to TRBJ2-2; D is perhaps TRBD2 (5 bases). The sequenced sample was normal lung tissue next to the tumor, obtained before any cancer treatment. The CDR3 bases are TGTGCCTGGAGTTTCGGGCCAGGAGGCACCGGGGAGCTGTTTTTT. It is translated as CAWSFGPGGTGELFF. Together with reference TRBV30 and TRBJ2-2, the CDR3 gives the full variable domain: SQTIHQWPATLVQPVGSPLSLECTVEGTSNPNLYWYRQAAGRGLQLLFYSVGIGQISSEVPQNLSASRPQDRQFILSSKKLLLSDSGFYLCAWSFGPGGTGELFFGEGSRLTVL.